The T cell receptor beta chain under discussion was sequenced for a study of shared clonotypes between healthy human individuals. Study at large: CD4 naive and CD4 memory each took three plates per donor, while CD8 naive took two and CD8 memory one.

This CDR3 is 13 amino acids long. V was clipped by 7 bases and J by 7 bases; unmatched bases: 9. Germline lookup yields CDR1 MNHEY and CDR2 SVGAGI. Every donor was a Caucasian adult from Nashville, Tennessee. Some clones are missing from TCRdb's copy, which holds only in-frame ones; the method was immunoSEQ multiplex PCR. The data hold a few million clones, with approximately 95% observed a single time. Broader study findings: Sequencing depth was a factor that was expected to affect clonotype sharing among donors. Among non-shared clonotypes, generation probabilities were lower than among those shared by all four donors.

Comment on this clone: Its antigen is unknown.

Input material: naive CD4+ T cells from PBMCs. As for subset: CD45RA+ positively selected. The gene calls are TRBV6-5 and TRBJ2-7; 8 positions match TRBD1. The sequence came from a man younger than 35 in good health. Some clones in this sample may be carry-over from other donors' samples. CDR3 nucleotides: TGTGCCAGCATCGTGGACAGGGTTGAAGAGCAGTACTTC. It specifies CASIVDRVEEQYF.